This T cell receptor beta chain emerged from a study of cytomegalovirus exposure and HLA in healthy donors. CDR1 MNHEY and CDR2 SVGAGI come from the germline V gene. CDR3 length equals 15 residues. V was clipped by 5 bases and J by 3 bases; unmatched bases: 5. The primer mix had 60 Vbeta and 13 Jbeta primers. Repertoires were generated with immunoSEQ multiplex PCR, while TCRdb's copy carries only in-frame clones and drops some. The sample yields 100,000 to 150,000 clones, 17% seen once. This clone was detected a few times. The chain couples TRBV6-5 to TRBJ2-1; 9 nucleotides line up with TRBD2. The sample taken for sequencing was PBMCs. This TCR came from a female donor in good health and CMV-seropositive. The CDR3 DNA reads TGTGCCAGCAGTCCCGGACTAGCGATCTACAATGAGCAGTTCTTC. This gives the protein CASSPGLAIYNEQFF.